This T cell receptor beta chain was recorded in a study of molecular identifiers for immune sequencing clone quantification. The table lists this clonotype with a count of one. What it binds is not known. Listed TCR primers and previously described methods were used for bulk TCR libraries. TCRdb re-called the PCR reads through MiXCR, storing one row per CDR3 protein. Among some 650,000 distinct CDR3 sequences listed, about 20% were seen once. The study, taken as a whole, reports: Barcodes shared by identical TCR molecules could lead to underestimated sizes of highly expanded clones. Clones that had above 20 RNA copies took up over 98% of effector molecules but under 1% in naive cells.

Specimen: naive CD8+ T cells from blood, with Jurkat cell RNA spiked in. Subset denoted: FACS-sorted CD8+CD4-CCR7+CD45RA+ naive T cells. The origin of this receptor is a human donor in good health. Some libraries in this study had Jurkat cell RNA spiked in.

The chain's CDR3 is CATGQGENTEAFF. In DNA, the CDR3 is TGTGCCACCGGACAGGGTGAGAACACTGAAGCTTTCTTT. J is TRBJ1-1 and V is TRBV27; 8 bases line up with TRBD1. From germline, CDR1 is MNHEY and CDR2 SMNVEV (reference sequence). The CDR3 covers 13 residues. V lost 10 bases to trimming and J lost 1 base; unmatched junction nucleotides: 5.